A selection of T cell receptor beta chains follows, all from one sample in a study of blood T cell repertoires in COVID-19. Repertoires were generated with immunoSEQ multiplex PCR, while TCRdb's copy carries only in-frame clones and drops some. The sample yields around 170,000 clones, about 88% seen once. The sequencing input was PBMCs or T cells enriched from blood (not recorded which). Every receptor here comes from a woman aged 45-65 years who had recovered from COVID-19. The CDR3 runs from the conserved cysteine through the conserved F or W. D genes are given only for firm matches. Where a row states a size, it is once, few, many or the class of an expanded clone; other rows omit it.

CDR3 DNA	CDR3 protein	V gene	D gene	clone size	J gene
TGTGCCTGGAGTGTGGTAAGGGGTGAGCAGTTCTTC	CAWSVVRGEQFF	TRBV30	NA	NA	TRBJ2-1
TGTGCCAGCAGCCAATATAGTACTAATTCACCCCTCCACTTT	CASSQYSTNSPLHF	TRBV14	NA	NA	TRBJ1-6
TGTGCCAGTAGTAGACGGGAGGCGCCGTACAATGAGCAGTTCTTC	CASSRREAPYNEQFF	TRBV19	TRBD2	once	TRBJ2-1
TGTGCCAGCAGTTTATCCCGGGGTTATAATTCACCCCTCCACTTT	CASSLSRGYNSPLHF	TRBV27	NA	NA	TRBJ1-6
TGTGCCTGGGCGACAGCAACTAATGAAAAACTGTTTTTT	CAWATATNEKLFF	TRBV30	NA	NA	TRBJ1-4
TGTGCCATCAGAGAACAGGGGGCAGACACAGATACGCAGTATTTT	CAIREQGADTDTQYF	TRBV10-3	TRBD1	NA	TRBJ2-3
TGTGCCAGCGGACTAGTTTACGAGCAGTACTTC	CASGLVYEQYF	TRBV21-1	NA	NA	TRBJ2-7
TGTGCCAGCAGCCAGGGGACTGGTGGTTACGGGGAGCTGTTTTTT	CASSQGTGGYGELFF	TRBV3-1/TRBV3-2	NA	NA	TRBJ2-2
TGTGCCAGCAGTTTTACAGGAAATCCCTACGAGCAGTACTTC	CASSFTGNPYEQYF	TRBV6-2/TRBV6-3	NA	NA	TRBJ2-7
TGTGCCTGGAGTGTAGGGGACAGGCTAAATTCACCCCTCCACTTT	CAWSVGDRLNSPLHF	TRBV30	TRBD1	NA	TRBJ1-6
TGTGCCAGCAGTTTTAGGGGTGGAGGGTTCGAGCAGTACTTC	CASSFRGGGFEQYF	TRBV27	NA	NA	TRBJ2-7
TGTGCCAGCAGCCGTCAACAGGGGAACGAAAAACTGTTTTTT	CASSRQQGNEKLFF	TRBV7-2	TRBD1	NA	TRBJ1-4
TGTGCCACCAGCAGAGATAACAGAAATAGCAATCAGCCCCAGCATTTT	CATSRDNRNSNQPQHF	TRBV15	NA	NA	TRBJ1-5
TGTGCCAGCAGTTGGGGCGGGGGGGCGGCTAGCGGGAGTGTATACAATGAGCAGTTCTTC	CASSWGGGAASGSVYNEQFF	TRBV27	TRBD2	NA	TRBJ2-1
TGTGCCAGCAGTTACTCGGACAGGTTAGATACGCAGTATTTT	CASSYSDRLDTQYF	TRBV6-5	TRBD1	NA	TRBJ2-3
TGTGCCAGCAGCGGCACCGGGACTACCAAAGAGACCCAGTACTTC	CASSGTGTTKETQYF	TRBV9	TRBD2	NA	TRBJ2-5
TGTGCCAGCTCCATGGGACAGGGAGATTGGAATCAGCCCCAGCATTTT	CASSMGQGDWNQPQHF	TRBV5-6	TRBD1	NA	TRBJ1-5
TGTGCCAGCTCACCCGGACAGGGTGTGAATGAAAAACTGTTTTTT	CASSPGQGVNEKLFF	TRBV18	TRBD1	NA	TRBJ1-4
TGTGCCAGCAGCCCAACCCCCGGACAGCCTCGCTACAATGAGCAGTTCTTC	CASSPTPGQPRYNEQFF	TRBV2	NA	NA	TRBJ2-1